The 6 T cell receptor beta chains given below trace back to one sample, sequenced in a study of cytomegalovirus exposure and HLA in healthy donors. The primer mix had 60 Vbeta and 13 Jbeta primers. The table came from immunoSEQ multiplex PCR; TCRdb's copy has only in-frame clones and leaves some out. The data contain roughly 120,000 clones, roughly 80% of them singletons. Specimen: PBMCs. These receptors all stem from a man aged 30 to 45 in good health and CMV-seropositive.

CDR3 sequence: CASSEVQGNQPQHF. For the CDR3, the DNA is TGTGCCAGCAGTGAGGTACAGGGTAATCAGCCCCAGCATTTT. The V and J genes are TRBV6-5 and TRBJ1-5, with D possibly being TRBD1 (6 bases). The germline V gene has CDR1 MNHEY and CDR2 SVGAGI. The CDR3 runs to 14 residues. Between the trimmed V and J ends, which lost 5 bases and 4 bases, there was a span of 12 bases.

This clone was seen a single time. Written as DNA, the CDR3 is TGTGCCAGCAGTTTACGCGGATACCCTAACTATGGCTACACCTTC. It encodes CASSLRGYPNYGYTF. The chain carries TRBV27 and TRBJ1-2; D is undetermined. CDR3 length: 15 residues. Trimming removed 2 bases at V and 0 bases at J, with 10 bases between. Germline lookup yields CDR1 MNHEY and CDR2 SMNVEV (reference sequence).

This clone showed up just a few times. The gene calls are TRBV5-6 and TRBJ1-2, with 10 bases that match TRBD1. The trim removed 6 bases at V and 4 bases at J, leaving 3 bases unmatched. CDR1 is SGHDT and CDR2 is YYEEEE in the germline V gene. The CDR3 length is 13 residues. CDR3 in amino acids: CASMGQGTYGYTF. The CDR3 nucleotides read TGTGCCAGCATGGGACAGGGGACCTATGGCTACACCTTC.

CDR3 loop: CASSPWGGPGNTIYF. DNA of the CDR3: TGTGCCAGCAGTCCTTGGGGAGGTCCAGGAAACACCATATATTTT. The chain links TRBV28 to TRBJ1-3; D uncertain. V lost 5 bases to trimming and J lost 4 bases, with 15 bases between them. The CDR3 has 15 amino acids. Germline assignment: CDR1 MDHEN and CDR2 SYDVKM.

V gene TRBV28 combines with J gene TRBJ2-2, with 9 bases identical to TRBD1. This CDR3 comprises 18 residues. Germline lookup yields CDR1 MDHEN and CDR2 SYDVKM. The junction had 11 bases not matched to a gene; V was cut back by 2 bases and J by 4 bases. The CDR3 nucleotides are TGTGCCAGCAGTTTAATTTTAAGTGGGACAGGGCCCACCGGGGAGCTGTTTTTT. Protein product: CASSLILSGTGPTGELFF. The variable domain in full, completed from reference TRBV28 and TRBJ2-2, reads DVKVTQSSRYLVKRTGEKVFLECVQDMDHENMFWYRQDPGLGLRLIYFSYDVKMKEKGDIPEGYSVSREKKERFSLILESASTNQTSMYLCASSLILSGTGPTGELFFGEGSRLTVL.

V is TRBV7-2 and J is TRBJ2-5; 7 nucleotides line up with TRBD1. This CDR3 has 14 residues. CDR1 and CDR2 (germline): SGHTA, FQGNSA. Losses at the gene ends were 4 bases for V and 3 bases for J; bases not matched to a gene: 5. In nucleotides, the CDR3 is TGTGCCAGCAGCTCCTCCGGGACAGAAGAGACCCAGTACTTC. It codes for CASSSSGTEETQYF.